The source of this T cell receptor beta chain is a study of OX40 agonist ivuxolimab in advanced cancers. With regard to the full study: Ivuxolimab was a fully human IgG2 agonistic monoclonal antibody targeting the costimulatory receptor OX40 (CD134). Of the 50 or so patients in dose escalation, around 19 had hepatocellular carcinoma, approximately 15 had melanoma, 9 had renal cell carcinoma and 9 had head and neck cancer. The paper reports the monotherapy dose-escalation portion (N ≈ 50 patients) of the phase I ivuxolimab trial. Partial responses occurred in three dose-escalation patients, of whom one had hepatocellular carcinoma and two had cutaneous melanoma. Intravenous ivuxolimab was administered to patients every 2 weeks at six dose levels: 0.01, 0.1, 0.3, 1.5, 3 and 10 mg/kg. In the dose-escalation cohort, 70% to 85% of patients were male, and the mean age was roughly 60 years, with a range of roughly 23 to 85. Peripheral TCRbeta sequencing aimed to test whether ivuxolimab altered TCR sequence diversity and caused clonal T-cell expansion. Patients were allowed to have had prior anti-PD-1, anti-PD-L1 or anti-CTLA-4 therapy, and 40% to 45% of the dose-escalation patients had previously received checkpoint inhibitors.

Genomic DNA was extracted from sorted cells for sequencing of the TCRbeta CDR3 region. TCRbeta CDR3 regions were sequenced using the immunoSEQ Assay. In its TCRdb copy, this immuneACCESS table keeps in-frame sequences only and misses some clones. Where compared with another copy, unresolved V genes explain less than half of these, and the others have no known cause. The sample table holds 100,000 to 130,000 clones, of which 91% were seen once. In total, the top ten clones hold about 0.67% of the sample. Patients with autoimmune disease history or receiving systemic immunosuppression were excluded from the trial. Peripheral blood for TCR sequencing was collected from all dose cohorts at baseline, on cycle 4 day 1, and on cycle 7 day 1. Samples were obtained from an open-label, multicenter, first-in-human phase I dose-escalation trial of ivuxolimab. Adults with locally advanced or metastatic melanoma, renal cell, hepatocellular, or head and neck squamous cell carcinoma were enrolled in the trial. Before TCR sequencing, CD4+ T cells and CD8+ T cells from peripheral blood were sorted into separate populations.

Study-wide findings and limitations: Partial responders in the 0.1-3.0 mg/kg groups had among the lowest normalized peripheral clonal expansion, especially among CD8+ T cells. At doses from 0.1 to 3.0 mg/kg, clonal expansion was seen in both CD4+ and CD8+ blood T cells between baseline and week 6. On average, CD8+ T cells showed more expanded clones than CD4+ T cells after ivuxolimab. The antigen specificity of the peripheral T cells that underwent clonal expansion was not determined. Low levels of normalized T-cell clonal expansion were also seen in some nonresponding patients.

On this clone: This receptor's antigen is unknown. No base quality values were provided; no much bigger clone lies one nucleotide off.

V sheds 4 bases and J sheds 1 base, leaving 14 bases between their ends. The CDR3 numbers 16 residues from cysteine through phenylalanine. Kept here is only the CDR3 DNA, which spans 48 bases and is read in frame from base 1. CDR1 and CDR2, per the germline V gene (reference sequence), are SEHNR and FQNEAQ. Here the sequenced sample was CD4+ or CD8+ T cells sorted from blood, taken in a trial of the OX40 agonist ivuxolimab. The clonotype originates from an adult with an advanced solid tumor such as melanoma, head and neck, liver or kidney cancer. This chain is built from TRBV7-9 and TRBJ2-1; TRBD2 is possibly the D segment (6 matching bases). The CDR3 loop reads CASSSSLGGSYNEQFF. The DNA sequence is given as TGTGCCAGCAGCTCCTCCCTGGGGGGATCCTACAATGAGCAGTTCTTC.